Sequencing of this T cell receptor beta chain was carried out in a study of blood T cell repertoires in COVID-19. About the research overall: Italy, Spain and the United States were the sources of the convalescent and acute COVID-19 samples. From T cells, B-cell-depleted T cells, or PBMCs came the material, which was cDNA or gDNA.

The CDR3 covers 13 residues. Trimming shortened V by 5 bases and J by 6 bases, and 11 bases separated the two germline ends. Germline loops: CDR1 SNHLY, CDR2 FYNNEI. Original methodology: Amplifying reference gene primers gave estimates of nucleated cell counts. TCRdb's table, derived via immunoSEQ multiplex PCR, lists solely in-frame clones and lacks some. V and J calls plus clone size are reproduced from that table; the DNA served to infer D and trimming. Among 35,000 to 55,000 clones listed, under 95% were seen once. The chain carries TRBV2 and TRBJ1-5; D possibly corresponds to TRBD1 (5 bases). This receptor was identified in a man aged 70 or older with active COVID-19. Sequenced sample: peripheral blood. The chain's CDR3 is CASSLGDFQPQHF. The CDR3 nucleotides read TGTGCCAGCAGTTTAGGGGATTTTCAGCCCCAGCATTTT.